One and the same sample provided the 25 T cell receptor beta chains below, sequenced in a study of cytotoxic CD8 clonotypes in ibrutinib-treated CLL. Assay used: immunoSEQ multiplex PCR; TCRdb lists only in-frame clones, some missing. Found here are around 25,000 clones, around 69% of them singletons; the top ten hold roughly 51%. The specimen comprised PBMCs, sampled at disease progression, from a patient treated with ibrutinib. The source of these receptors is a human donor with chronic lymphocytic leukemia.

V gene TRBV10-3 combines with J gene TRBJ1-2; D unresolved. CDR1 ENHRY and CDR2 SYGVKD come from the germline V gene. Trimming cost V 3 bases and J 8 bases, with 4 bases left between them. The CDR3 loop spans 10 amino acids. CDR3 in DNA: TGTGCCATCAGTGATGGCGGCTACACCTTC. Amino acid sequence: CAISDGGYTF.

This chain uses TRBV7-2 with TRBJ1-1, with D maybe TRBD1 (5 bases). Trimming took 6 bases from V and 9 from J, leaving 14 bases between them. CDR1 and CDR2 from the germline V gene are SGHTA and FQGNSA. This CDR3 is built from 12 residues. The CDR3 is CASRPGGTQAFF. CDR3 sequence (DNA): TGTGCCAGCAGACCCGGGGGGACTCAAGCTTTCTTT.

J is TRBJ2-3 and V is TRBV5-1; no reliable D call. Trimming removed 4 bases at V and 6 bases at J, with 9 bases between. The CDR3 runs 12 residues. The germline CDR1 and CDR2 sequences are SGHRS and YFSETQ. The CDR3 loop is CASSPLYDTQYF. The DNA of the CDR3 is TGCGCCAGCAGCCCTCTGTATGATACGCAGTATTTT.

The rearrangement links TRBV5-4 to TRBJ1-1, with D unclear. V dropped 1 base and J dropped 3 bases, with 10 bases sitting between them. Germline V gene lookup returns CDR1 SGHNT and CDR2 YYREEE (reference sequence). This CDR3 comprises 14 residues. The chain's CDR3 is CASSLPYGYTEAFF. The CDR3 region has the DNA TGTGCCAGCAGCTTGCCTTATGGCTACACTGAAGCTTTCTTT.

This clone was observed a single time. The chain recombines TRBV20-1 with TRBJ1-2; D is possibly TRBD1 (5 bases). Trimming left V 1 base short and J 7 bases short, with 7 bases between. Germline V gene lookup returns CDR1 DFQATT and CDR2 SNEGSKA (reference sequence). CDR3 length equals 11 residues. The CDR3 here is CSARGQFGYTF. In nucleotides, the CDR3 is TGCAGTGCTAGAGGACAGTTTGGCTACACCTTC.

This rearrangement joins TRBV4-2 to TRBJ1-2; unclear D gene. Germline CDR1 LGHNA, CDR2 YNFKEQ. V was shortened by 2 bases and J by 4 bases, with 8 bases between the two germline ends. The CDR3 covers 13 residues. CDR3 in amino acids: CASSQNDPYGYTF. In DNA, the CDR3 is TGTGCCAGCAGCCAAAACGACCCCTATGGCTACACCTTC.

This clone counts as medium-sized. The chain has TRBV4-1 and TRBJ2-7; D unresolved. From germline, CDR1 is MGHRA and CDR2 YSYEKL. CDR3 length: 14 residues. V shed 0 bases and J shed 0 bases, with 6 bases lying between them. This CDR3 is CASSQEDGSYEQYF. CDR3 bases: TGCGCCAGCAGCCAAGAAGACGGCTCCTACGAGCAGTACTTC.

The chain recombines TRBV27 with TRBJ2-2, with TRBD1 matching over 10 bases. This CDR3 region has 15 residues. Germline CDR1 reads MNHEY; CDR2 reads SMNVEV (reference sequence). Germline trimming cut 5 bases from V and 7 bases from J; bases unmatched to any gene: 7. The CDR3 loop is CASSMGQGNHGELFF. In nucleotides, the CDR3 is TGTGCCAGCAGTATGGGACAGGGGAACCACGGGGAGCTGTTTTTT.

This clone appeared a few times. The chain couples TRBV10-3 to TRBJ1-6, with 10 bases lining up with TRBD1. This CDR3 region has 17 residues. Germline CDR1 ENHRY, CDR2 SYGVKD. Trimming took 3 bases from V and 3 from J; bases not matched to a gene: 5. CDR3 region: CAISEGGTGDYNSPLHF. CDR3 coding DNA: TGTGCCATCAGTGAAGGGGGGACAGGGGACTATAATTCACCCCTCCACTTT.

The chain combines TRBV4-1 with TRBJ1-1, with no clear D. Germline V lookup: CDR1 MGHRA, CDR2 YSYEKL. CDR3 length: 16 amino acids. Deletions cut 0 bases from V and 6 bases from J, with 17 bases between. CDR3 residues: CASSQDPTQAYPEAFF. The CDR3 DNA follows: TGCGCCAGCAGCCAAGATCCAACACAAGCTTATCCTGAAGCTTTCTTT.

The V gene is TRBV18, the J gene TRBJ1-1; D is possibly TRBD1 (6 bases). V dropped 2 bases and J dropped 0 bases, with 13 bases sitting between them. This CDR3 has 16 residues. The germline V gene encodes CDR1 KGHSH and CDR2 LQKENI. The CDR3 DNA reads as TGTGCCAGCTCACCAAGGGGGGTTCCGGTGAACACTGAAGCTTTCTTT. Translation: CASSPRGVPVNTEAFF.

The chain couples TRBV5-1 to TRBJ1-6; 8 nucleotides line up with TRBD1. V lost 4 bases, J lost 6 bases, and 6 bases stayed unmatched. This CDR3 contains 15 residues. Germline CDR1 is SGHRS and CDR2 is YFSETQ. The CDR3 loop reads CASSVGTGPNSPLHF. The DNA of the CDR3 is TGCGCCAGCAGCGTAGGGACAGGCCCTAATTCACCCCTCCACTTT.

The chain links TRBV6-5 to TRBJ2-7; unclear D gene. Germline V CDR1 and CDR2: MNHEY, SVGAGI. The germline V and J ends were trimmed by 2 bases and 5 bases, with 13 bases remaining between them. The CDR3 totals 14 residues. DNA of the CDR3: TGTGCCAGCAGTTACAGTAGGGATCGACACGAGCAGTACTTC. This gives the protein CASSYSRDRHEQYF.

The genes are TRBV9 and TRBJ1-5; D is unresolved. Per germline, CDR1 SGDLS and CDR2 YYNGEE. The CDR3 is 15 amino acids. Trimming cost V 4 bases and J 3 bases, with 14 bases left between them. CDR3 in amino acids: CASSLSGGDNQPQHF. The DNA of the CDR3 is TGTGCCAGCAGCCTATCTGGAGGAGACAATCAGCCCCAGCATTTT.

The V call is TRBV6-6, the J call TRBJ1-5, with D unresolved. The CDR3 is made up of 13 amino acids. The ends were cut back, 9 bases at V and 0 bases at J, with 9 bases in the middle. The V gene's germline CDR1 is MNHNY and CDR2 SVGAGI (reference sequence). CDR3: CASSRGSNQPQHF. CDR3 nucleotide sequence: TGTGCCAGTAGTCGGGGTAGCAATCAGCCCCAGCATTTT.

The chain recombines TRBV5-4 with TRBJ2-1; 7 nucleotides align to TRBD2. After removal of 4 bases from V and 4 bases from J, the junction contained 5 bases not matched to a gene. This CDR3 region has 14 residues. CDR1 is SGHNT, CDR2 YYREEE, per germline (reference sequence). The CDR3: CASSAGTTYNEQFF. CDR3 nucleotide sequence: TGTGCCAGCAGCGCCGGGACTACTTACAATGAGCAGTTCTTC.

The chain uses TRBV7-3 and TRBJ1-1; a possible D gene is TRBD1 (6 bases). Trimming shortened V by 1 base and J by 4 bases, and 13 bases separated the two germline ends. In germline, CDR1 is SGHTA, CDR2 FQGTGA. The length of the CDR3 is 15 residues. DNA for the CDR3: TGTGCCAGCAGCTTAATTGGGGGCTTTGGCACTGAAGCTTTCTTT. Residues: CASSLIGGFGTEAFF.

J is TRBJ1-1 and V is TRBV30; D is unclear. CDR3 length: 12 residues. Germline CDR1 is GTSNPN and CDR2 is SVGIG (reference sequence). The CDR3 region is CLAGAGNTEAFF. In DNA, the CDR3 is TGTCTAGCAGGCGCAGGGAACACTGAAGCTTTCTTT.

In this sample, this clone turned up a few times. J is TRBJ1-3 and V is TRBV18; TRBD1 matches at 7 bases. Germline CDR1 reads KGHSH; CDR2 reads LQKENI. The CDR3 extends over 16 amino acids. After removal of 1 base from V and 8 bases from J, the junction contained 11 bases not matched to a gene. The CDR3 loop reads CASSPRGTVGTDTIYF. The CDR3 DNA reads TGTGCCAGCTCACCACGCGGGACAGTCGGTACAGACACCATATATTTT.

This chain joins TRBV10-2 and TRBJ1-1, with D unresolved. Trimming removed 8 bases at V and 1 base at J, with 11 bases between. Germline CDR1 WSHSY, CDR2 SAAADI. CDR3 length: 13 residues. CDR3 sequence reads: CASLGIGNTEAFF. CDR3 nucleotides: TGCGCCAGCCTTGGGATTGGGAACACTGAAGCTTTCTTT.

The CDR3 region is CSAPGGNEQFF. DNA for the CDR3: TGCAGTGCGCCAGGGGGCAATGAGCAGTTCTTC. The V and J genes are TRBV20-1 and TRBJ2-1; 7 bases are a match to TRBD1. Germline assignment: CDR1 DFQATT and CDR2 SNEGSKA (reference sequence). V dropped 6 bases and J dropped 6; count of bases not matched to a gene: 2. This CDR3 has 11 residues.

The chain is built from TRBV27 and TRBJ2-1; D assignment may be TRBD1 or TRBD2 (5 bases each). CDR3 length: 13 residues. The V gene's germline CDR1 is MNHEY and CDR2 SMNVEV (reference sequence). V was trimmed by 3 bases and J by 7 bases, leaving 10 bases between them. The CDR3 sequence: CASSLTGTNEQFF. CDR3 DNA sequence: TGTGCCAGCAGTTTGACGGGGACGAATGAGCAGTTCTTC.

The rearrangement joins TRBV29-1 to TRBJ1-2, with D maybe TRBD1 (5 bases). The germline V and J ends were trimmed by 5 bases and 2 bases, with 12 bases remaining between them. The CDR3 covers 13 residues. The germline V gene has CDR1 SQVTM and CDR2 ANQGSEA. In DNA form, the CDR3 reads TGCAGCGTTTACGGGGGTTCGAACTATGGCTACACCTTC. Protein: CSVYGGSNYGYTF.

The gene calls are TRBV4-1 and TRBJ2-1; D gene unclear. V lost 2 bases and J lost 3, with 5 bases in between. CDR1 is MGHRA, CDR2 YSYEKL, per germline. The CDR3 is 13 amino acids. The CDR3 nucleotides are TGCGCCAGCAGCCAACCGAACTACAATGAGCAGTTCTTC. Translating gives CASSQPNYNEQFF.

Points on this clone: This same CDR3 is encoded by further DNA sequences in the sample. This CDR3 is CASSLGAGGTEAFF. In nucleotides, the CDR3 is TGTGCCAGCAGCTTAGGGGCGGGGGGCACTGAAGCTTTCTTT. The chain joins TRBV7-2 to TRBJ1-1; a weak D match, TRBD1 (5 bases). CDR3 length: 14 amino acids. The germline gives CDR1 SGHTA, CDR2 FQGNSA. V dropped 1 base and J dropped 4 bases, with 10 bases sitting between them.